This entry describes one T cell receptor (beta chain). This clone was recorded a few times. Its antigen remains unidentified. Per-nucleotide qualities are absent, and no much larger clonotype sits a single base away. The immunoSEQ Assay, a bias-controlled multiplex PCR, was used to amplify TCRbeta CDR3 regions from genomic DNA. Processing in the source paper ran as follows. Within the assay, amplification of reference gene primers was used to estimate how many nucleated cells each sample contained. To quantify the absolute abundance of each unique TCRbeta CDR3 rearrangement, sequence reads were collapsed and filtered. For each sample, productive Simpson clonality was calculated as the square root of Simpson's diversity index across productive rearrangements. The clones in this table, taken by TCRdb from immuneACCESS, are in-frame only. Not every clone is retained; where verified, under half of the shortfall comes from an unresolved V gene, and the cause of the rest is unknown. That table gives V, J and clone size, and the DNA gave D and trimming. The sample table contains about 200,000 clones; only one count was recorded for about nine tenths of them. The top ten constitute 3.5% to 4.5% of the sample.

Participants in the prospective study were aged about 18 to 89 years, lived in 20 to 30 United States geographic areas, and enrolled through a virtual design. To assign participants to cohorts, the prospective study relied on clinical history that participants themselves reported in a screening survey and a study questionnaire. Each participant in the prospective study had whole blood, serum and a nasopharyngeal or oropharyngeal swab collected by mobile phlebotomists. Over an approximately 2-month period, participants in the prospective study had the option of providing additional blood draws and questionnaires. Before DNA extraction, prospective study blood samples were shipped either frozen or at room temperature. The source of the sample is a study of blood T cell repertoires in COVID-19 (TCRdb year 2020). Study-level background: Collaborator samples came from the United States, Italy and Spain and covered acute and convalescent phases of COVID-19. HLA class I and class II types, where available, came from metadata supplied by the sample provider rather than from assay-based typing. Deeply sampled blood TCRbeta repertoires from subjects exposed to, actively infected with, or recovered from COVID-19 were included in the dataset. The repertoires were made available in a free public database intended to serve as a resource for research on the immune response to SARS-CoV-2. The samples were drawn from the first 160 participants of the ongoing ImmuneRACE study and from some 1,300 subjects provided by 6 global collaborators. The sample metadata nearly always contained a de-identified subject ID, COVID-19 status, age in years and sex. The prospective study material was composed of cDNA or gDNA derived from T cells, B-cell-depleted T cells, or PBMCs.

Trimming accounts for 5 bases at V and 7 bases at J, while the number of junction bases matched to no gene is 8. From the cysteine through the phenylalanine, the CDR3 covers 14 amino acids. Left in the record is the CDR3 DNA by itself, 42 bases read in frame from the first base. From a lookup of the germline V gene, CDR1 and CDR2 are MNHEY and SVGAGI. Here is what the overall study found, with its caveats: How much clinical and demographic metadata was included differed by source and by participant, and the metadata was provided uncurated.

The chain is encoded by TRBV6-5 joined to TRBJ1-1; TRBD1 agrees with 9 junctional bases. The sample consisted of PBMCs or T cells enriched from blood (not recorded which). The receptor comes from a woman aged 30 to 39 with acute COVID-19. The nucleotide sequence is TGTGCCAGCAGTAGGGGACAGGGAGGGGGTGAAGCTTTCTTT. Its amino acids are CASSRGQGGGEAFF.